The 7 T cell receptor beta chains reported below all come from one sample, sequenced in a study of shared clonotypes between healthy human individuals. CD45RO-negative CD8 cells positively selected for CCR7 made up the naive population, which excluded terminally differentiated effector memory CD45RA+ cells. TCRdb's copy holds only in-frame clones and misses some; the assay was immunoSEQ multiplex PCR. The sample consists of about 2 million clones, about 95% of them appearing once. The specimen was naive CD8+ T cells sorted from blood. All receptors derive from a young man in good health.

V gene TRBV28 combines with J gene TRBJ2-5; D unclear. The CDR3 totals 13 residues. CDR1 and CDR2 (germline): MDHEN, SYDVKM. Between the trimmed V and J ends, which lost 8 bases and 1 base, there was a span of 11 bases. CDR3 sequence (DNA): TGTGCCAGCTGTGAAGGGCGCCAAGAGACCCAGTACTTC. Residues: CASCEGRQETQYF.

This clone occurred a few times. This chain joins TRBV5-6 and TRBJ2-7; maybe TRBD2 (5 bases). This CDR3 region has 16 residues. Looked up from germline, CDR1 is SGHDT and CDR2 is YYEEEE. Deletions cut 6 bases from V and 0 bases from J, with 19 bases between. The DNA of the CDR3 is TGTGCCAGCACTCGATTGGGGTTGGGGAGCTCCTACGAGCAGTACTTC. Its protein is CASTRLGLGSSYEQYF.

The chain uses TRBV28 and TRBJ2-3; 9 bases fit TRBD2. Trimming at V came to 6 bases and at J to 6 bases, leaving 10 bases not matched to a gene. The CDR3 length is 15 residues. Germline V gene lookup returns CDR1 MDHEN and CDR2 SYDVKM. CDR3 region: CASRYKRGALDTQYF. CDR3 nucleotides: TGTGCCAGCAGATATAAGCGGGGGGCCTTGGATACGCAGTATTTT. The full variable domain, completed using reference TRBV28 and TRBJ2-3, is DVKVTQSSRYLVKRTGEKVFLECVQDMDHENMFWYRQDPGLGLRLIYFSYDVKMKEKGDIPEGYSVSREKKERFSLILESASTNQTSMYLCASRYKRGALDTQYFGPGTRLTVL.

CDR3 sequence reads: CASSGDRFYEQYF. The CDR3 DNA follows: TGTGCCAGTAGTGGGGACCGCTTCTACGAGCAGTACTTC. V usage is TRBV19 and J usage is TRBJ2-7, with D tentatively TRBD1 or TRBD2 (5 bases each). Germline loops: CDR1 LNHDA, CDR2 SQIVND (reference sequence). Trimming removed 5 bases at V and 3 bases at J, with 11 bases between. CDR3 size: 13 residues.

The rearrangement joins TRBV19 to TRBJ2-7; D is undetermined. The germline CDR1 and CDR2 sequences are LNHDA and SQIVND (reference sequence). V lost 3 bases to trimming and J lost 0 bases, with 9 bases between them. The CDR3 is 14 amino acids. The CDR3 DNA sequence: TGTGCCAGTAGTATGGGCCTTGGCTCCTACGAGCAGTACTTC. Translating it yields CASSMGLGSYEQYF.

This chain uses TRBV11-2 with TRBJ2-3; D gene unclear. The CDR3 contains 13 residues. Germline V lookup: CDR1 SGHAT, CDR2 FQNNGV. Trimming left V 5 bases short and J 2 bases short, with 8 bases between. CDR3 in amino acids: CASSRWTTDTQYF. CDR3 sequence (DNA): TGTGCCAGCAGCCGCTGGACCACAGATACGCAGTATTTT.

This sequence joins TRBV5-6 and TRBJ2-7; tentatively, D is TRBD2 (5 bases). The germline gives CDR1 SGHDT, CDR2 YYEEEE. CDR3 length equals 13 residues. The V end lost 1 base, the J end lost 2 bases, and 7 bases lay between the germline ends. CDR3 protein: CASSLLRAYEQYF. CDR3 nucleotide sequence: TGTGCCAGCAGCTTGCTGAGGGCCTACGAGCAGTACTTC.